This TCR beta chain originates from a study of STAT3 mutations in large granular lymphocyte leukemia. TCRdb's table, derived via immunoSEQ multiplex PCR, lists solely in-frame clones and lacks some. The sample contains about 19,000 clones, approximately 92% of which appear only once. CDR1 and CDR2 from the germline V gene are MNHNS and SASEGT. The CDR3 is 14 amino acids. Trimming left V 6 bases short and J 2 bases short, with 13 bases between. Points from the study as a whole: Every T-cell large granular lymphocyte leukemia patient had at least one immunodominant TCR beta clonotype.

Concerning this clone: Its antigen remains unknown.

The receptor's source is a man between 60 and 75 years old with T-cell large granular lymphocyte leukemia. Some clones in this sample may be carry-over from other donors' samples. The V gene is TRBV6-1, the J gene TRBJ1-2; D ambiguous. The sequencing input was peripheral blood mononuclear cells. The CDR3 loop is CASSSPAGNYGYTF. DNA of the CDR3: TGTGCCAGCAGCTCCCCGGCGGGGAACTATGGCTACACCTTC.